A selection of T cell receptor beta chains follows, all from one sample in a study of T cell responses to AZD1222 COVID-19 vaccine. The repertoire was sequenced with immunoSEQ multiplex PCR; TCRdb's copy has only in-frame clones and lacks some. The sample consists of tens of thousands of clones, more than 70% of them appearing once. The sample here was peripheral blood, taken on day 0 of AZD1222 vaccination. These receptors all come from an adult in good health. Each CDR3 is given with its conserved first and last residue. Each record gives: CDR3 length, clone size, D gene, J gene, V gene, CDR3 DNA, CDR3 protein. The D gene is left open where the match is weak. Only some rows state a clone size, as once, few, many or a class for expanded clones.

CDR3 length: 15; clone size: NA; D gene: TRBD1; J gene: TRBJ2-1; V gene: TRBV7-3; CDR3 DNA: TGTGCCAGCAGCCAACAGGGGCTGGGTGGAAATGAGCAGTTCTTC; CDR3 protein: CASSQQGLGGNEQFF
CDR3 length: 14; clone size: NA; D gene: NA; J gene: TRBJ1-1; V gene: TRBV7-9; CDR3 DNA: TGTGCCAGCAGCAACTCCGGGACAAACACTGAAGCTTTCTTT; CDR3 protein: CASSNSGTNTEAFF
CDR3 length: 14; clone size: NA; D gene: NA; J gene: TRBJ1-2; V gene: TRBV5-1; CDR3 DNA: TGCGCCAGCAGCCCGAGTTTGGGAGGATATGGCTACACCTTC; CDR3 protein: CASSPSLGGYGYTF
CDR3 length: 14; clone size: NA; D gene: TRBD1; J gene: TRBJ1-1; V gene: TRBV5-4; CDR3 DNA: TGTGCCAGCAGCAAAGGGACAGGGGGCGTTGGAGCTTTCTTT; CDR3 protein: CASSKGTGGVGAFF
CDR3 length: 14; clone size: few; D gene: TRBD1; J gene: TRBJ2-7; V gene: TRBV5-4; CDR3 DNA: TGTGCCAGCGCAGAAGGGGGGACAGGGAACGAGCAGTACTTC; CDR3 protein: CASAEGGTGNEQYF
CDR3 length: 13; clone size: NA; D gene: TRBD1; J gene: TRBJ1-5; V gene: TRBV19; CDR3 DNA: TGTGCCAGTAGGACAGGGAGGATTCAGCCCCAGCATTTT; CDR3 protein: CASRTGRIQPQHF
CDR3 length: 13; clone size: once; D gene: NA; J gene: TRBJ1-2; V gene: TRBV7-2; CDR3 DNA: TGTGCCAGCAGCTTAGGGGGAGGGACCGGCTACACCTTC; CDR3 protein: CASSLGGGTGYTF
CDR3 length: 15; clone size: NA; D gene: NA; J gene: TRBJ1-6; V gene: TRBV11-1; CDR3 DNA: TGTGCCAGCAGGACCAGAGGACGGACTAATTCACCCCTCCACTTT; CDR3 protein: CASRTRGRTNSPLHF
CDR3 length: 13; clone size: NA; D gene: NA; J gene: TRBJ2-7; V gene: TRBV4-3; CDR3 DNA: TGCGCCAGCAGCCCTGGAGGGGGGCGAGAGCAGTACTTC; CDR3 protein: CASSPGGGREQYF
CDR3 length: 15; clone size: NA; D gene: NA; J gene: TRBJ1-2; V gene: TRBV4-2; CDR3 DNA: TGTGCCAGCAGCCAGCCACAGGGCTTTTCTAATGGCTACACCTTC; CDR3 protein: CASSQPQGFSNGYTF
CDR3 length: 15; clone size: NA; D gene: TRBD1; J gene: TRBJ1-2; V gene: TRBV4-1; CDR3 DNA: TGCGCCAGCAGCCAACTCAGGGGGCAAGGCTATGGCTACACCTTC; CDR3 protein: CASSQLRGQGYGYTF
CDR3 length: 15; clone size: NA; D gene: NA; J gene: TRBJ2-1; V gene: TRBV7-3; CDR3 DNA: TGTGCCAGCAGCCCCCAGGAGGGGCGACACAATGAGCAGTTCTTC; CDR3 protein: CASSPQEGRHNEQFF
CDR3 length: 15; clone size: NA; D gene: TRBD1; J gene: TRBJ2-7; V gene: TRBV27; CDR3 DNA: TGTGCCAGCAGTTTCGGGACAGGCGTACTGCACGAGCAGTACTTC; CDR3 protein: CASSFGTGVLHEQYF
CDR3 length: 14; clone size: NA; D gene: NA; J gene: TRBJ2-2; V gene: TRBV10-3; CDR3 DNA: TGTGCCATCAGTGATTCTGGGCGGACCGGGGAGCTGTTTTTT; CDR3 protein: CAISDSGRTGELFF
CDR3 length: 14; clone size: NA; D gene: NA; J gene: TRBJ2-1; V gene: TRBV4-2; CDR3 DNA: TGTGCCAGCAGCCAAGCCCTCCTCTTGGATGAGCAGTTCTTC; CDR3 protein: CASSQALLLDEQFF
CDR3 length: 16; clone size: NA; D gene: NA; J gene: TRBJ1-5; V gene: TRBV7-2; CDR3 DNA: TGTGCCAGCAGCTTAGACGCGGGACCGAGCAATCAGCCCCAGCATTTT; CDR3 protein: CASSLDAGPSNQPQHF
CDR3 length: 15; clone size: NA; D gene: TRBD2; J gene: TRBJ2-3; V gene: TRBV7-3; CDR3 DNA: TGTGCCAGCAGCTTAGCGGGAGCCACGGGAGATACGCAGTATTTT; CDR3 protein: CASSLAGATGDTQYF
CDR3 length: 14; clone size: once; D gene: NA; J gene: TRBJ2-1; V gene: TRBV29-1; CDR3 DNA: TGCAGCGTTGAAGGGTGGGCGGCCCACAATGAGCAGTTCTTC; CDR3 protein: CSVEGWAAHNEQFF
CDR3 length: 17; clone size: once; D gene: NA; J gene: TRBJ2-3; V gene: TRBV5-1; CDR3 DNA: TGCGCCAGCAGCTTAAACAGCGCCAGAATGGGCACAGATACGCAGTATTTT; CDR3 protein: CASSLNSARMGTDTQYF
CDR3 length: 12; clone size: NA; D gene: NA; J gene: TRBJ1-5; V gene: TRBV2; CDR3 DNA: TGTGCCAGCAGGAGAGTGGGCCAGCCCCAGCATTTT; CDR3 protein: CASRRVGQPQHF
CDR3 length: 15; clone size: NA; D gene: NA; J gene: TRBJ1-4; V gene: TRBV4-3; CDR3 DNA: TGCGCCAGCAGCCCCACGGGAGCAACTAATGAAAAACTGTTTTTT; CDR3 protein: CASSPTGATNEKLFF
CDR3 length: 13; clone size: NA; D gene: NA; J gene: TRBJ1-3; V gene: TRBV11-2; CDR3 DNA: TGTGCCAGCAGCTGGCGAGGGGGAAACACCATATATTTT; CDR3 protein: CASSWRGGNTIYF
CDR3 length: 17; clone size: NA; D gene: TRBD2; J gene: TRBJ2-5; V gene: TRBV7-2; CDR3 DNA: TGTGCCAGCAGCTCCTCCTGGGGTAGCGGGAGACATGAGACCCAGTACTTC; CDR3 protein: CASSSSWGSGRHETQYF
CDR3 length: 11; clone size: NA; D gene: NA; J gene: TRBJ2-7; V gene: TRBV7-9; CDR3 DNA: TGTGCCAGCAGCTTACAAAGCGAGCAGTACTTC; CDR3 protein: CASSLQSEQYF
CDR3 length: 14; clone size: NA; D gene: TRBD1; J gene: TRBJ1-6; V gene: TRBV19; CDR3 DNA: TGTGCCAGTAGTATACAGGGGGCTCAGTCACCCCTCCACTTT; CDR3 protein: CASSIQGAQSPLHF
CDR3 length: 15; clone size: NA; D gene: TRBD1; J gene: TRBJ1-2; V gene: TRBV4-2; CDR3 DNA: TGTGCCAGCAGCCATGGACAGGGGGCTGTCTATGGCTACACCTTC; CDR3 protein: CASSHGQGAVYGYTF
CDR3 length: 13; clone size: NA; D gene: NA; J gene: TRBJ1-1; V gene: TRBV12-3/TRBV12-4; CDR3 DNA: TGTGCCAGCAGAGGGTCATGGGGCACTGAAGCTTTCTTT; CDR3 protein: CASRGSWGTEAFF
CDR3 length: 13; clone size: once; D gene: NA; J gene: TRBJ2-5; V gene: TRBV29-1; CDR3 DNA: TGCAGCGTTGAACTGGGCCGGAAAGAGACCCAGTACTTC; CDR3 protein: CSVELGRKETQYF
CDR3 length: 13; clone size: once; D gene: NA; J gene: TRBJ2-7; V gene: TRBV7-9; CDR3 DNA: TGTGCCAGCAGCTTAGGGTATGGCTACGAGCAGTACTTC; CDR3 protein: CASSLGYGYEQYF
CDR3 length: 15; clone size: NA; D gene: NA; J gene: TRBJ2-1; V gene: TRBV5-1; CDR3 DNA: TGCGCCAGCAGCTCCGGGACTTCCTCCTACAATGAGCAGTTCTTC; CDR3 protein: CASSSGTSSYNEQFF
CDR3 length: 16; clone size: NA; D gene: TRBD2; J gene: TRBJ2-1; V gene: TRBV9; CDR3 DNA: TGTGCCAGCAGCGGTCGCTTAGCGGGAGTATACAATGAGCAGTTCTTC; CDR3 protein: CASSGRLAGVYNEQFF
CDR3 length: 15; clone size: NA; D gene: TRBD2; J gene: TRBJ2-1; V gene: TRBV5-1; CDR3 DNA: TGCGCCAGCAGCCCCCTGGCGGGGGGGCCGAATGAGCAGTTCTTC; CDR3 protein: CASSPLAGGPNEQFF
CDR3 length: 13; clone size: NA; D gene: NA; J gene: TRBJ1-3; V gene: TRBV5-6; CDR3 DNA: TGTGCCAGCGGATCCGGCAGGGGAAACACCATATATTTT; CDR3 protein: CASGSGRGNTIYF
CDR3 length: 13; clone size: once; D gene: NA; J gene: TRBJ1-1; V gene: TRBV11-2; CDR3 DNA: TGTGCCAGCAGCTTTAACAGGGTCACTGAAGCTTTCTTT; CDR3 protein: CASSFNRVTEAFF
CDR3 length: 15; clone size: NA; D gene: TRBD2; J gene: TRBJ2-7; V gene: TRBV3-1/TRBV3-2; CDR3 DNA: TGTGCCAGCAGCAGTAGGACTAGCGGGGGGTGGGAGCAGTACTTC; CDR3 protein: CASSSRTSGGWEQYF
CDR3 length: 13; clone size: NA; D gene: NA; J gene: TRBJ1-6; V gene: TRBV10-3; CDR3 DNA: TGTGCCATCAGTTTCACCGATAATTCACCCCTCCACTTT; CDR3 protein: CAISFTDNSPLHF
CDR3 length: 13; clone size: once; D gene: NA; J gene: TRBJ1-1; V gene: TRBV4-2; CDR3 DNA: TGTGCCAGCAGCCAGCCCGGGAGAGGGGAGGCTTTCTTT; CDR3 protein: CASSQPGRGEAFF